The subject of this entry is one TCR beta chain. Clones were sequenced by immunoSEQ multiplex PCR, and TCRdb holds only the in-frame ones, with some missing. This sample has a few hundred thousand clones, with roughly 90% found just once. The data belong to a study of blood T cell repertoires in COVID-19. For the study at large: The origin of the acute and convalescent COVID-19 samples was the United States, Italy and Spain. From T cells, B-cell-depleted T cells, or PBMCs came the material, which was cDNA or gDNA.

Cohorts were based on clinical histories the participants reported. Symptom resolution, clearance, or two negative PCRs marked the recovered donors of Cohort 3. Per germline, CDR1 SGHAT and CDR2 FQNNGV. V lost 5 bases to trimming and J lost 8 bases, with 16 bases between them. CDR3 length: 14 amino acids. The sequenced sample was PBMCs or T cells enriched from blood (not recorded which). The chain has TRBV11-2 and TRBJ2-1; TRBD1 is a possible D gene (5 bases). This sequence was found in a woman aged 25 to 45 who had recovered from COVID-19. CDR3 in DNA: TGTGCCAGCAGCCTCACGCAGGGTAGCTATGAGCAGTTCTTC. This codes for CASSLTQGSYEQFF.